This T cell receptor (beta chain) was documented in a study of Ad26.COV2.S vaccination and SARS-CoV-2 variants. In the study overall: Donor allocation was to the COV1001 Ad26.COV2.S trial arm. Ad26.COV2.S was injected intramuscularly once or twice, 56 days apart.

Germline lookup yields CDR1 SGHTA and CDR2 FQGNSA. The V gene end was trimmed by 6 bases and the J gene end by 6 bases; junction bases not matched to a gene: 9. The CDR3 is made up of 15 amino acids. Overall study results and limits: Possibly, TCR breadth and depth analyses underestimated total T cell responses.

Stated treatment: roughly 18 received Ad26.COV2.S at low or high dose, single or two shots; 5 received placebo; per-sample allocation not given. Following the first vaccine or placebo injection, samples were taken on day 63. Participants' vaccine, an Ad26 vector, delivered Wuhan-strain SARS-CoV-2 spike. A word on this clone: Antigen specificity is unknown.

Libraries were prepared by immunoSEQ multiplex PCR; TCRdb keeps only in-frame clonotypes and omits some of them. The sample includes about 680,000 clones, more than 70% of them seen just once. This clonotype was obtained from a person aged 18-65 years who received the Ad26.COV2.S COVID-19 vaccine or a placebo. The sample in question was peripheral blood, obtained in a trial of Ad26.COV2.S vaccine versus placebo. V is TRBV7-2 and J is TRBJ1-5, with TRBD1 matching 9 bases. CDR3 nucleotide sequence: TGTGCCAGCAGAAGAACAGGGGGCGCGGGTCAGCCCCAGCATTTT. Amino acid sequence: CASRRTGGAGQPQHF.